This T cell receptor beta chain was documented in a study of cytomegalovirus exposure and HLA in healthy donors. With V trimmed by 6 bases and J by 5 bases, 14 bases remained unmatched. The CDR3 length is 16 residues. CDR1 is MNHEY and CDR2 is SVGAGI in the germline V gene. General observations from the study: Analyses of presence/absence relied on an assumption of roughly uniform sequencing depth across donors. A later analysis, which compared TCR beta chains of equal frequency, found the HLA-associated ones more clonally expanded.

The PCR made use of 60 Vbeta and 13 Jbeta primers. Here immunoSEQ multiplex PCR was the method, and the copy in TCRdb shows in-frame clones only, minus some. The data show 150,000 to 200,000 clones, roughly 80% seen once. Each of the donors was a healthy bone marrow donor. As to this clone: The target antigen is unknown.

Specimen: PBMCs. This chain joins TRBV6-5 and TRBJ1-1; 8 nucleotides align to TRBD1. This sequence was found in a man over 45 in good health and CMV-seronegative. CDR3 sequence reads: CASSYVVRGRRTEAFF. CDR3 DNA sequence: TGTGCCAGCAGCTACGTAGTCAGGGGGCGGCGGACTGAAGCTTTCTTT.